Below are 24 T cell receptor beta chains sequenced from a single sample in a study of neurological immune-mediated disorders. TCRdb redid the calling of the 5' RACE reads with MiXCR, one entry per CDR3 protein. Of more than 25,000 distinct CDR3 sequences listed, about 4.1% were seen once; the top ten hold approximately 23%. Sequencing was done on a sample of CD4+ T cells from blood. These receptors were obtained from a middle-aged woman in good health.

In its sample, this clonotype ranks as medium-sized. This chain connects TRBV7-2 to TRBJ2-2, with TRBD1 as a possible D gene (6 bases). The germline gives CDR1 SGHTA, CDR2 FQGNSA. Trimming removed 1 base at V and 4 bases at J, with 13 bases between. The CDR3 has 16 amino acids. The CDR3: CASSLGARGLTGELFF. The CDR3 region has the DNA TGTGCCAGCAGCTTAGGGGCCAGGGGTCTCACCGGGGAGCTGTTTTTT. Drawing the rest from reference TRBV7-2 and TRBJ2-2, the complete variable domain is GAGVSQSPSNKVTEKGKDVELRCDPISGHTALYWYRQSLGQGLEFLIYFQGNSAPDKSGLPSDRFSAERTGGSVSTLTIQRTQQEDSAVYLCASSLGARGLTGELFFGEGSRLTVL.

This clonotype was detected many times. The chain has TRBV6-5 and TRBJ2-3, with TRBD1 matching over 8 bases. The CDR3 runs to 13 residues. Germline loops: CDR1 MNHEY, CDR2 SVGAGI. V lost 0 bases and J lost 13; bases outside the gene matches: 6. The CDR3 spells CASSYSMGQVEYF. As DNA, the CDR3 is TGTGCCAGCAGTTACTCGATGGGACAGGTGGAGTATTTT.

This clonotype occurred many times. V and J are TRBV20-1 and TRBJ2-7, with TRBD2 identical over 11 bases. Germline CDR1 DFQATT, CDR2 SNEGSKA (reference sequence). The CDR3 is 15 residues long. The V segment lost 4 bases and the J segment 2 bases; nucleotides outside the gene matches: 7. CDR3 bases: TGCAGTGCTACGGGGGGGACTAGCGGAGCCTACGAGCAGTACTTC. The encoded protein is CSATGGTSGAYEQYF.

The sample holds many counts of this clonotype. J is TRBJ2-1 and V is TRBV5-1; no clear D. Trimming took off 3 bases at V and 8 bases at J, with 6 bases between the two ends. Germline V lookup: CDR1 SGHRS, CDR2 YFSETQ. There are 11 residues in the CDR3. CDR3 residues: CASSWHYEQFF. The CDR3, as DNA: TGCGCCAGCAGCTGGCACTATGAGCAGTTCTTC. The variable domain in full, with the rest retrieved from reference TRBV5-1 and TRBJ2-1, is KAGVTQTPRYLIKTRGQQVTLSCSPISGHRSVSWYQQTPGQGLQFLFEYFSETQRNKGNFPGRFSGRQFSNSRSEMNVSTLELGDSALYLCASSWHYEQFFGPGTRLTVL.

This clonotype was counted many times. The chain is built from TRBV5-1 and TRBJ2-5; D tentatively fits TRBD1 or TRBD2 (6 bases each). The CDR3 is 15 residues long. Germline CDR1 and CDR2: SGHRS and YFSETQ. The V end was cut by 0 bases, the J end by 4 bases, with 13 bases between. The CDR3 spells CASSLEGGPGETQYF. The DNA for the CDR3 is TGCGCCAGCAGCTTGGAAGGGGGGCCGGGAGAGACCCAGTACTTC. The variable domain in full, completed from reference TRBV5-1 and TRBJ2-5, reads KAGVTQTPRYLIKTRGQQVTLSCSPISGHRSVSWYQQTPGQGLQFLFEYFSETQRNKGNFPGRFSGRQFSNSRSEMNVSTLELGDSALYLCASSLEGGPGETQYFGPGTRLLVL.

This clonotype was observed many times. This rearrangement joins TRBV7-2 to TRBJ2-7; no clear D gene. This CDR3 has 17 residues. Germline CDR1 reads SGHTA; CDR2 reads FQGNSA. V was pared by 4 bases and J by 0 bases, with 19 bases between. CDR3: CASSSYNRVRSSYEQYF. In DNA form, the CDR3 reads TGTGCCAGCAGCTCCTACAACCGGGTTCGAAGCTCCTACGAGCAGTACTTC.

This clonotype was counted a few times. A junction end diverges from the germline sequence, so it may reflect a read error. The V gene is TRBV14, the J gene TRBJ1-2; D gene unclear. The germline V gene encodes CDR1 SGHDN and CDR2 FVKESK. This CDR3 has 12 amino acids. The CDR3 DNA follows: TGTGCCAGCAGCCAAGGCGTCGGACTCAATTTTTTC. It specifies CASSQGVGLNFF.

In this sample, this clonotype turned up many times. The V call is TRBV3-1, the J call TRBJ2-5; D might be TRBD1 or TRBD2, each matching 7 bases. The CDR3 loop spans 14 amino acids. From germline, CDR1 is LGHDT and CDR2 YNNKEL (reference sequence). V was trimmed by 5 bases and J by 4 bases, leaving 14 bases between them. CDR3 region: CASSARGGGETQYF. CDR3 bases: TGTGCCAGCAGCGCCAGGGGGGGGGGAGAGACCCAGTACTTC.

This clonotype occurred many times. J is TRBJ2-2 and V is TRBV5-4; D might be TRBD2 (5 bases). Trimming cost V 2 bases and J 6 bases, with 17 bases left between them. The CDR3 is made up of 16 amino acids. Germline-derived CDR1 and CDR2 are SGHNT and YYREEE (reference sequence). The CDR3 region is CASSFPGSGIAGELFF. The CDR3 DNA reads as TGTGCCAGCAGCTTCCCCGGGTCGGGGATTGCCGGGGAGCTGTTTTTT.

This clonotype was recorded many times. The CDR3 region has the DNA TGCAGTGCTACCCCGCGGGGGTACGAGCAGTACTTC. This gives the protein CSATPRGYEQYF. The chain links TRBV20-1 to TRBJ2-7; 7 nucleotides line up with TRBD2. The CDR3 extends over 12 amino acids. The V and J ends lost 4 bases and 4 bases, in that order; junction bases with no gene match: 4. Germline CDR1 DFQATT, CDR2 SNEGSKA (reference sequence).

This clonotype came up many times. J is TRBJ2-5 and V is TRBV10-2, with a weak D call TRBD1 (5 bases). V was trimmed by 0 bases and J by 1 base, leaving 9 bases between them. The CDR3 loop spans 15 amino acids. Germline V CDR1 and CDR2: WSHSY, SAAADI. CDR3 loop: CASSESGRVQETQYF. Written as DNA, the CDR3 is TGCGCCAGCAGTGAGTCAGGCAGGGTCCAAGAGACCCAGTACTTC.

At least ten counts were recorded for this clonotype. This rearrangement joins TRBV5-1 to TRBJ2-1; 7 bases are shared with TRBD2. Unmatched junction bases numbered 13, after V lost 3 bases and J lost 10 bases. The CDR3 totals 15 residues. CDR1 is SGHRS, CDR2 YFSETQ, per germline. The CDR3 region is CASSSPLEAGREQFF. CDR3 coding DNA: TGCGCCAGCAGCTCCCCGTTAGAAGCGGGGAGAGAGCAGTTCTTC.

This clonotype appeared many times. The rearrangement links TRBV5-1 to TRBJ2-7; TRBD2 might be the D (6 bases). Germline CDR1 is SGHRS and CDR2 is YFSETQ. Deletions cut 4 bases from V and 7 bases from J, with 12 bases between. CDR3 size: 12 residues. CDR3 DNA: TGCGCCAGCAGCCGCTCTAGCGAAGAGCAGTACTTC. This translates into CASSRSSEEQYF. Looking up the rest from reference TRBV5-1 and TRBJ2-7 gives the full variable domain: KAGVTQTPRYLIKTRGQQVTLSCSPISGHRSVSWYQQTPGQGLQFLFEYFSETQRNKGNFPGRFSGRQFSNSRSEMNVSTLELGDSALYLCASSRSSEEQYFGPGTRLTVT.

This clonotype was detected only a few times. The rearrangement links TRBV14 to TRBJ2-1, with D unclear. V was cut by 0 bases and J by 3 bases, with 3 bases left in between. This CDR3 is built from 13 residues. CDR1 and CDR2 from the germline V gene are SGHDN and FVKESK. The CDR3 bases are TGTGCCAGCAGCCAAGATATCTACAATGAGCAGTTCTTC. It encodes CASSQDIYNEQFF.

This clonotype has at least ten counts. Here the CDR3 DNA reads TGTGCCAGCACTTTGGGAGGGCCTGGGGCCAACGTCCTGACTTTC. This encodes CASTLGGPGANVLTF. The chain recombines TRBV12-3 or TRBV12-4 with TRBJ2-6; 7 positions match TRBD2. This CDR3 contains 15 residues. The trim removed 7 bases at V and 2 bases at J, leaving 5 bases unmatched.

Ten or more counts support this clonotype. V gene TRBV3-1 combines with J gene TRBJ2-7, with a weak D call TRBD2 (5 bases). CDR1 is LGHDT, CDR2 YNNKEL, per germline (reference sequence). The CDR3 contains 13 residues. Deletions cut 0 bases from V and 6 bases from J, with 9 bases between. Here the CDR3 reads CASSQDLRAEQYF. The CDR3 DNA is TGTGCCAGCAGCCAAGATCTGAGGGCCGAGCAGTACTTC.

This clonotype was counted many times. CDR3 sequence (DNA): TGTGCCACCCAGGAGAATGACAAAAACATTCAGTACTTC. This codes for CATQENDKNIQYF. The V call is TRBV10-3, the J call TRBJ2-4; D is ambiguous. This CDR3 has 13 amino acids. The V end was cut by 10 bases, the J end by 3 bases, with 13 bases between. Germline V lookup: CDR1 ENHRY, CDR2 SYGVKD.

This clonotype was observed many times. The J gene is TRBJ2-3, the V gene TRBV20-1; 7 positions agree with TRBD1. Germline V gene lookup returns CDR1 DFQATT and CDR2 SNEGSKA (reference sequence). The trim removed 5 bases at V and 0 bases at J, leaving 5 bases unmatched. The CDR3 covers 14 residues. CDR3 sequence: CSAAGTASTDTQYF. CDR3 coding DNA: TGCAGTGCTGCCGGGACAGCTAGCACAGATACGCAGTATTTT.

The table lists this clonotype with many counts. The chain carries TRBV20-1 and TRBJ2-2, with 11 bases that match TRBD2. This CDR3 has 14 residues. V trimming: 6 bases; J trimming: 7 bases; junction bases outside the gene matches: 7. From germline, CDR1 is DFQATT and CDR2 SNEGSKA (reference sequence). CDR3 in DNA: TGCAGTGCAATGACTAGCGGGGAGGGCGGGGAGCTGTTTTTT. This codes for CSAMTSGEGGELFF.

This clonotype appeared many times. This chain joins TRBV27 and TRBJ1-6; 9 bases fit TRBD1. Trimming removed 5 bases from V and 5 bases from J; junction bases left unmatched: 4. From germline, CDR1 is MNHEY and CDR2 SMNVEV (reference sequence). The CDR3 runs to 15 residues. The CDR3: CASSKDRGNNSPLHF. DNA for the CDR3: TGTGCCAGCAGTAAAGACAGGGGGAATAATTCACCCCTCCACTTT.

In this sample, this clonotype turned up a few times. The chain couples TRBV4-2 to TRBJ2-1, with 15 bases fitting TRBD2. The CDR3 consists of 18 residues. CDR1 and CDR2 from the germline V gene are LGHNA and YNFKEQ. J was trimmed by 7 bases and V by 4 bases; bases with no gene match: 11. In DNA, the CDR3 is TGTGCCAGCAGCCCGAGGACTAGCGGGGGGGCCGAGAGGAATGAGCAGTTCTTC. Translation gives CASSPRTSGGAERNEQFF.

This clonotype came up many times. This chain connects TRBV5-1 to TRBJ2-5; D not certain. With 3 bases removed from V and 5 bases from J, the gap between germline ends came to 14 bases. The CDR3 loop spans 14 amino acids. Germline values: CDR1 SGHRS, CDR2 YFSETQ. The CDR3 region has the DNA TGCGCCAGCAGCTCCGCAGGCAGGCGGGAGACCCAGTACTTC. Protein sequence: CASSSAGRRETQYF.

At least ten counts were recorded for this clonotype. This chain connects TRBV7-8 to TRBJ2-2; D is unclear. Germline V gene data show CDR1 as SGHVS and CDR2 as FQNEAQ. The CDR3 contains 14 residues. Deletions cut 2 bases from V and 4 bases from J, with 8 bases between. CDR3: CASSLRDITGELFF. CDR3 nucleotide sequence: TGTGCCAGCAGCTTAAGGGATATCACCGGGGAGCTGTTTTTT.

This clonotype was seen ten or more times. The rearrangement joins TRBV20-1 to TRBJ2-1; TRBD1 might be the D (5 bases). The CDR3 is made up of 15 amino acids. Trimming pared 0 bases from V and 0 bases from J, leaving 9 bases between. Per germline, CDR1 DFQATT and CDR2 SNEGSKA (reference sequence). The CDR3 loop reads CSARDGQGSYNEQFF. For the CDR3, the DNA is TGCAGTGCTAGAGATGGCCAGGGCTCCTACAATGAGCAGTTCTTC.